One sample yielded the 10 T cell receptor beta chains listed below, sequenced in a study of long-term antiretroviral therapy in people with HIV. Investigators performed immunoSEQ version v3.0 at survey level. Produced via immunoSEQ multiplex PCR; TCRdb's table is partial and in-frame only. Among 20,000 to 25,000 clones, about 80% were seen once, and the ten largest hold about 8.4%. The sequencing here drew on unsorted PBMCs, taken 4.1 years after starting antiretroviral therapy. The receptor source for this set is a woman in her thirties or forties with HIV.

The chain is built from TRBV5-4 and TRBJ2-5, with TRBD2 matching over 8 bases. The CDR3 sequence is 15 residues long. The V segment lost 1 base and the J segment 5 bases; nucleotides outside the gene matches: 7. The V gene's germline CDR1 is SGHNT and CDR2 YYREEE (reference sequence). The CDR3 loop is CASSLTGGGRETQYF. CDR3 DNA: TGTGCCAGCAGCTTGACGGGGGGGGGCCGGGAGACCCAGTACTTC.

For this clone: A junction boundary mismatches the germline segment, possibly from a read error. This chain uses TRBV19 with TRBJ1-5, with no clear D. CDR1 is LNHDA, CDR2 SQIVND, per germline (reference sequence). CDR3 length: 15 residues. The CDR3 loop is CASRIGSRDLQPQHF. DNA for the CDR3: TGTGCCAGTAGAATAGGAAGCCGGGATCTTCAGCCCCAGCATTTT.

The rearrangement links TRBV7-9 to TRBJ2-7; 9 nucleotides line up with TRBD1. V trimming: 4 bases; J trimming: 4 bases; junction bases outside the gene matches: 11. The germline CDR1 and CDR2 sequences are SEHNR and FQNEAQ (reference sequence). The CDR3 runs 16 residues. The DNA of the CDR3 is TGTGCCAGCAGCTCCCCAAGCGGGACAGGGTTGTACGAGCAGTACTTC. This sequence encodes CASSSPSGTGLYEQYF.

The chain carries TRBV5-4 and TRBJ2-1; 13 positions agree with TRBD2. J gave up 7 bases and V 0 bases, and 7 bases lay outside the gene matches. CDR3 size: 17 residues. CDR1 and CDR2 from the germline V gene are SGHNT and YYREEE (reference sequence). DNA for the CDR3: TGTGCCAGCAGCTTGGTAGGACTAGCGGGAGCGCGTAATGAGCAGTTCTTC. Protein: CASSLVGLAGARNEQFF.

The gene calls are TRBV10-1 and TRBJ1-1; D is undetermined. CDR3 length: 13 residues. The ends were cut back, 3 bases at V and 2 bases at J, with 7 bases in the middle. CDR1 is WNHNN and CDR2 is SYGVQD in the germline V gene (reference sequence). CDR3 nucleotides: TGCGCCAGCAGTGATTTAGGAAACACTGAAGCTTTCTTT. This translates into CASSDLGNTEAFF.

The V gene is TRBV11-2, the J gene TRBJ2-7; TRBD2 is a possible D gene (6 bases). Germline V gene lookup returns CDR1 SGHAT and CDR2 FQNNGV. The CDR3 length is 17 residues. Trimming left V 2 bases short and J 2 bases short, with 19 bases between. The chain's CDR3 is CASSLKLGGGTPYEQYF. The CDR3 nucleotides are TGTGCCAGCAGCTTAAAGCTCGGGGGAGGCACTCCCTACGAGCAGTACTTC.

The J gene is TRBJ2-1, the V gene TRBV29-1; 11 bases fit TRBD2. Germline V gene sequence: CDR1 SQVTM, CDR2 ANQGSEA. This CDR3 spans 14 amino acids. The ends lost 1 base at V and 7 bases at J; junction bases unmatched: 3. The CDR3 loop is CSVEGLAGLNEQFF. The CDR3 DNA follows: TGCAGCGTTGAAGGACTAGCGGGATTGAATGAGCAGTTCTTC.

The CDR3 sequence: CASSAGSGANVLTF. In DNA form, the CDR3 reads TGTGCCAGCAGTGCCGGCTCTGGGGCCAACGTCCTGACTTTC. The chain employs TRBV27 and TRBJ2-6; D is uncertain. CDR3 length equals 14 residues. Germline loops: CDR1 MNHEY, CDR2 SMNVEV (reference sequence). V lost 5 bases to trimming and J lost 0 bases, with 5 bases between them. The complete variable domain, with remaining parts taken from reference TRBV27 and TRBJ2-6, reads EAQVTQNPRYLITVTGKKLTVTCSQNMNHEYMSWYRQDPGLGLRQIYYSMNVEVTDKGDVPEGYKVSRKEKRNFPLILESPSPNQTSLYFCASSAGSGANVLTFGAGSRLTVL.

The chain uses TRBV12-5 and TRBJ2-5, with a tentative D call TRBD2 (6 bases). The CDR3 sequence is 13 residues long. Germline loops: CDR1 LGHNT, CDR2 FRNRAP. Trimming pared 7 bases from V and 0 bases from J, leaving 9 bases between. CDR3 coding DNA: TGTGCTAGTGCCGGGACTGACCAAGAGACCCAGTACTTC. Translation gives CASAGTDQETQYF.

This clone has just a few counts. The J gene is TRBJ1-4, the V gene TRBV4-3; tentative D call: TRBD1 (5 bases). The germline V gene encodes CDR1 LGHNA and CDR2 YSLEER. V lost 0 bases and J 8 bases, leaving 13 bases between the germline ends. CDR3 length: 15 amino acids. The CDR3 sequence: CASSQDRGMGEKLFF. CDR3 in DNA: TGCGCCAGCAGCCAAGACCGGGGGATGGGGGAAAAACTGTTTTTT.